Reported below is one TCR beta chain. These data come from a study of blood T cell repertoires in COVID-19. Overall study context: Specimens from acute and convalescent COVID-19 originated in the United States, Italy and Spain. In each case, the material was cDNA or gDNA derived from T cells, B-cell-depleted T cells, or PBMCs.

Per the original data handling: Nucleated cell counts were estimated from reference gene primer amplification. TCRdb's table, derived via immunoSEQ multiplex PCR, lists solely in-frame clones and lacks some. Clone size and the V and J calls come from that table; the DNA yielded D and trimming. The table shows some 150,000 clones, with approximately 86% occurring only once. Between the trimmed V and J ends, which lost 1 base and 0 bases, there was a span of 9 bases. The V gene's germline CDR1 is MGHRA and CDR2 YSYEKL. The CDR3 runs 15 residues. The sample comprised peripheral blood. This TCR was sampled from a woman in her forties with active or convalescent COVID-19. The chain has TRBV4-1 and TRBJ2-5; no clear D gene. This CDR3 is CASSQANSYQETQYF. CDR3 coding DNA: TGCGCCAGCAGCCAAGCTAATAGTTACCAAGAGACCCAGTACTTC.